The 20 T cell receptor beta chains listed next were all sequenced from one sample in a study of cytomegalovirus exposure and HLA in healthy donors. The primer mix had 60 Vbeta and 13 Jbeta primers. Measured with immunoSEQ multiplex PCR; TCRdb has only the in-frame clones, and not every one. The sample records some 99,000 clones, 73% being singletons. Sequencing was done on a sample of PBMCs. These receptors all come from a man aged 40-55 years in good health and CMV-seronegative.

This chain connects TRBV4-3 to TRBJ2-5, with TRBD1 identical over 7 bases. This CDR3 region has 16 residues. V lost 0 bases and J lost 9; bases outside the gene matches: 13. Germline V gene lookup returns CDR1 LGHNA and CDR2 YSLEER. For the CDR3, the DNA is TGCGCCAGCAGCCAAGATTTGGGGACAGCAGATGCGGCCCAGTACTTC. It specifies CASSQDLGTADAAQYF.

This chain joins TRBV5-4 and TRBJ2-3; 11 positions match TRBD2. V was clipped by 0 bases and J by 2 bases; unmatched bases: 14. This CDR3 contains 20 residues. Per the germline V gene, CDR1 is SGHNT and CDR2 is YYREEE (reference sequence). CDR3 amino acids: CASSLVRLLASGGHTDTQYF. The CDR3 DNA sequence: TGTGCCAGCAGCTTGGTCAGGTTGTTGGCTAGCGGGGGGCACACAGATACGCAGTATTTT.

This clone was picked up a small number of times. The gene calls are TRBV27 and TRBJ1-1; unclear D gene. Trimming stripped 8 bases from V and 6 bases from J, with 16 bases between. This CDR3 spans 13 amino acids. The germline V gene has CDR1 MNHEY and CDR2 SMNVEV (reference sequence). This CDR3 reads CASGRVWEAEAFF. The CDR3 bases are TGTGCCAGCGGGCGGGTGTGGGAAGCTGAAGCTTTCTTT.

The rearrangement uses TRBV19 and TRBJ2-5; possibly TRBD1 for D (5 bases). This CDR3 has 14 amino acids. V was trimmed by 1 base and J by 2 bases, leaving 8 bases between them. CDR1 and CDR2 (germline): LNHDA, SQIVND (reference sequence). CDR3 in amino acids: CASSIGSGQETQYF. In DNA form, the CDR3 reads TGTGCCAGTAGTATAGGTTCAGGGCAAGAGACCCAGTACTTC.

The chain carries TRBV10-3 and TRBJ2-6; D perhaps matches TRBD1 (6 bases). The CDR3 has 19 amino acids. The V end was cut by 2 bases, the J end by 0 bases, with 17 bases between. The germline V gene has CDR1 ENHRY and CDR2 SYGVKD. CDR3 sequence: CAISEGQLGAYSGANVLTF. The CDR3, as DNA: TGTGCCATCAGTGAGGGACAGCTGGGGGCGTACTCTGGGGCCAACGTCCTGACTTTC.

This sequence joins TRBV9 and TRBJ1-2; D remains ambiguous. The CDR3 has 12 residues. Trimming left V 0 bases short and J 7 bases short, with 7 bases between. Per the germline V gene, CDR1 is SGDLS and CDR2 is YYNGEE. The CDR3 DNA is TGTGCCAGCAGCGTAGGAGGAATTGGCTACACCTTC. Its translation: CASSVGGIGYTF.

This clone was counted only a few times. V and J are TRBV6-5 and TRBJ2-7; possibly TRBD2 for D (6 bases). The germline V gene has CDR1 MNHEY and CDR2 SVGAGI. The germline V and J ends were trimmed by 3 bases and 7 bases, with 16 bases remaining between them. This CDR3 spans 14 amino acids. CDR3 bases: TGTGCCAGCAGTTATAGGTCCGGGAGTGGGGAGCAGTACTTC. It is translated as CASSYRSGSGEQYF.

The chain employs TRBV5-1 and TRBJ2-3; D may be TRBD1 (6 bases). V shed 3 bases and J shed 1 base, with 21 bases lying between them. The CDR3 consists of 18 residues. Germline CDR1 and CDR2: SGHRS and YFSETQ. CDR3 sequence reads: CASSWSLDRLGRTDTQYF. The CDR3 DNA sequence: TGCGCCAGCAGCTGGTCCTTAGACAGGCTAGGTCGCACAGATACGCAGTATTTT.

The V gene is TRBV4-3, the J gene TRBJ2-6; no clear D gene. Germline-derived CDR1 and CDR2 are LGHNA and YSLEER. Trimming left V 0 bases short and J 0 bases short, with 6 bases between. The CDR3 totals 16 residues. CDR3 loop: CASSQDRPSGANVLTF. CDR3 DNA: TGCGCCAGCAGCCAAGACAGGCCCTCTGGGGCCAACGTCCTGACTTTC.

This clone was picked up a small number of times. CDR3 sequence: CASSIESLAGDFSGANVLTF. CDR3 sequence (DNA): TGTGCCAGTAGTATAGAATCGTTAGCGGGGGACTTTTCTGGGGCCAACGTCCTGACTTTC. The chain links TRBV19 to TRBJ2-6; 9 nucleotides match TRBD2. Germline trimming cut 0 bases from V and 1 base from J; bases unmatched to any gene: 10. Germline-derived CDR1 and CDR2 are LNHDA and SQIVND (reference sequence). The CDR3 is made up of 20 amino acids.

This clone was recorded only once. V and J are TRBV7-3 and TRBJ2-2, with D perhaps matching TRBD1 (5 bases). The ends were cut back, 6 bases at V and 7 bases at J, with 21 bases in the middle. Germline CDR1 SGHTA, CDR2 FQGTGA. There are 16 residues in the CDR3. The DNA of the CDR3 is TGTGCCAGCAGGTCGGCAGGGTCGAATAGGGTCGGGGAGCTGTTTTTT. Residues: CASRSAGSNRVGELFF. The whole variable domain, filled in from reference TRBV7-3 and TRBJ2-2, reads GAGVSQTPSNKVTEKGKYVELRCDPISGHTALYWYRQSLGQGPEFLIYFQGTGAADDSGLPNDRFFAVRPEGSVSTLKIQRTERGDSAVYLCASRSAGSNRVGELFFGEGSRLTVL.

There are a few counts of this clone. The rearrangement joins TRBV5-4 to TRBJ1-2; 8 positions match TRBD1. The CDR3 length is 18 residues. J lost 3 bases, V lost 4 bases, and 17 bases had no gene match. The V gene's germline CDR1 is SGHNT and CDR2 YYREEE (reference sequence). CDR3 amino acids: CASSLNNLWQGADYGYTF. DNA for the CDR3: TGTGCCAGCAGCCTAAACAACCTCTGGCAGGGGGCGGACTATGGCTACACCTTC. Full variable domain (outside the CDR3, taken from reference TRBV5-4 and TRBJ1-2): ETGVTQSPTHLIKTRGQQVTLRCSSQSGHNTVSWYQQALGQGPQFIFQYYREEENGRGNFPPRFSGLQFPNYSSELNVNALELDDSALYLCASSLNNLWQGADYGYTFGSGTRLTVV.

This clone was seen once. V usage is TRBV5-6 and J usage is TRBJ2-1; possibly TRBD1 for D (5 bases). V lost 1 base to trimming and J lost 2 bases, with 10 bases between them. Germline V gene data show CDR1 as SGHDT and CDR2 as YYEEEE. This CDR3 spans 15 amino acids. This CDR3 is CASSLPQAPYNEQFF. The CDR3 bases are TGTGCCAGCAGCTTGCCACAGGCCCCCTACAATGAGCAGTTCTTC.

The V gene is TRBV5-6, the J gene TRBJ2-7, with a tentative D call TRBD2 (6 bases). Germline CDR1 and CDR2: SGHDT and YYEEEE. Trimming stripped 3 bases from V and 0 bases from J, with 13 bases between. The CDR3 covers 15 residues. This CDR3 reads CASSWGDGSSYEQYF. As DNA, the CDR3 is TGTGCCAGCAGCTGGGGGGACGGGAGCTCCTACGAGCAGTACTTC. The entire variable domain, with the rest obtained from reference TRBV5-6 and TRBJ2-7, is as follows: DAGVTQSPTHLIKTRGQQVTLRCSPKSGHDTVSWYQQALGQGPQFIFQYYEEEERQRGNFPDRFSGHQFPNYSSELNVNALLLGDSALYLCASSWGDGSSYEQYFGPGTRLTVT.

The chain joins TRBV7-9 to TRBJ2-7; 7 bases are shared with TRBD1. J gave up 2 bases and V 3 bases, and 7 bases lay outside the gene matches. The CDR3 runs 15 residues. Germline CDR1 and CDR2: SEHNR and FQNEAQ (reference sequence). CDR3 in DNA: TGTGCCAGCAGCTTCCGACAGGGTGTACCCTACGAGCAGTACTTC. It yields the protein CASSFRQGVPYEQYF.

The V and J genes are TRBV27 and TRBJ1-3, with TRBD1 identical over 7 bases. This CDR3 has 16 amino acids. Germline V gives CDR1 MNHEY, CDR2 SMNVEV (reference sequence). V shed 4 bases, J shed 4 bases, and the junction held 10 bases outside the gene matches. The CDR3 DNA reads TGTGCCAGCAGTTCCCTGCAAAGGGGGCGGGGAAACACCATATATTTT. Translating gives CASSSLQRGRGNTIYF.

This chain joins TRBV30 and TRBJ1-2; possibly TRBD1 for D (6 bases). The length of the CDR3 is 12 residues. CDR1 GTSNPN and CDR2 SVGIG come from the germline V gene (reference sequence). V was cut by 4 bases and J by 4 bases, with 10 bases left in between. This CDR3 is CAWTGGAYGYTF. CDR3 sequence (DNA): TGTGCCTGGACGGGGGGGGCCTATGGCTACACCTTC.

V usage is TRBV19 and J usage is TRBJ2-1; D is perhaps TRBD2 (7 bases). Germline V gene lookup returns CDR1 LNHDA and CDR2 SQIVND (reference sequence). This CDR3 has 18 residues. V lost 7 bases and J lost 0, with 22 bases in between. The CDR3 here is CASTSRSGRGSSYNEQFF. CDR3 DNA: TGTGCCAGTACCTCCCGGTCAGGGAGGGGGAGCTCCTACAATGAGCAGTTCTTC.

This clone was counted a single time. The J gene is TRBJ2-3, the V gene TRBV7-3; 10 positions match TRBD2. Germline loops: CDR1 SGHTA, CDR2 FQGTGA. This CDR3 spans 15 amino acids. The J segment lost 2 bases and the V segment lost 4 bases, leaving 3 bases of the junction unmatched. CDR3: CASSSLAGNTDTQYF. The DNA for the CDR3 is TGTGCCAGCAGCTCACTAGCGGGGAACACAGATACGCAGTATTTT.

This clone has more than one count but fewer than ten. The junction shows a germline mismatch at one end, possibly a read error. The chain recombines TRBV5-5 with TRBJ2-6, with 8 positions matching TRBD2. Germline assignment: CDR1 SGHKS and CDR2 YYEKEE (reference sequence). CDR3 length equals 16 residues. In DNA form, the CDR3 reads TGCGCCAGCAGCCAACAGCGGGGGACTGGGGCCAACGTCCTGACTTTC. Its protein is CASSQQRGTGANVLTF.